Presented here are 5 T cell receptor beta chains from one specimen sequenced in a study of PD-L1 blockade in urothelial cancer. Sequencing used immunoSEQ multiplex PCR; TCRdb keeps in-frame clones, though not all of them. The sample holds about 100,000 clones, roughly nine tenths seen once. The sequencing here drew on PBMCs, taken around atezolizumab (anti-PD-L1) treatment. The origin of the receptors is a woman of 80 years or more with urothelial cancer.

The chain is built from TRBV9 and TRBJ2-1, with 9 bases identical to TRBD1. The CDR3 sequence is 18 residues long. The germline CDR1 and CDR2 sequences are SGDLS and YYNGEE. Trimming removed 3 bases from V and 0 bases from J; junction bases left unmatched: 10. CDR3 sequence: CASSASGTGTSSYNEQFF. In DNA, the CDR3 is TGTGCCAGCAGCGCCAGCGGGACAGGGACCAGCTCCTACAATGAGCAGTTCTTC.

This rearrangement joins TRBV28 to TRBJ2-1, with 11 bases aligning to TRBD2. Germline-derived CDR1 and CDR2 are MDHEN and SYDVKM. CDR3 length: 16 residues. V lost 4 bases, J lost 6 bases, and 8 bases stayed unmatched. The CDR3: CASSSILAGVSNEQFF. The CDR3 nucleotides are TGTGCCAGCAGTTCAATACTAGCGGGAGTGAGCAATGAGCAGTTCTTC.

For the CDR3, the DNA is TGTGCCAGCTCACCCGAAGGCTCAGGGTCATCCTACAATGAGCAGTTCTTC. Its translation is CASSPEGSGSSYNEQFF. The rearrangement joins TRBV18 to TRBJ2-1; a weak D match, TRBD1 (5 bases). Germline V lookup: CDR1 KGHSH, CDR2 LQKENI. Trimming removed 3 bases from V and 1 base from J, with 16 bases in between. This CDR3 spans 17 amino acids.

A note on this clone: The identical CDR3 is also encoded by other nucleotide sequences in the sample. The chain has TRBV2 and TRBJ2-2; no firm D call. The CDR3 has 12 amino acids. In germline, CDR1 is SNHLY, CDR2 FYNNEI. V lost 5 bases and J lost 3, with 4 bases in between. The CDR3 loop reads CASSSDTGELFF. The CDR3, as DNA: TGTGCCAGCAGTTCTGACACCGGGGAGCTGTTTTTT. Looking up the rest from reference TRBV2 and TRBJ2-2 gives the full variable domain: EPEVTQTPSHQVTQMGQEVILRCVPISNHLYFYWYRQILGQKVEFLVSFYNNEISEKSEIFDDQFSVERPDGSNFTLKIRSTKLEDSAMYFCASSSDTGELFFGEGSRLTVL.

This chain links TRBV18 with TRBJ1-1; D is unresolved. CDR1 KGHSH and CDR2 LQKENI come from the germline V gene. This CDR3 spans 14 amino acids. V lost 3 bases to trimming and J lost 0 bases, with 8 bases between them. As DNA, the CDR3 is TGTGCCAGCTCACCGGCGGGGATGAACACTGAAGCTTTCTTT. It yields the protein CASSPAGMNTEAFF.